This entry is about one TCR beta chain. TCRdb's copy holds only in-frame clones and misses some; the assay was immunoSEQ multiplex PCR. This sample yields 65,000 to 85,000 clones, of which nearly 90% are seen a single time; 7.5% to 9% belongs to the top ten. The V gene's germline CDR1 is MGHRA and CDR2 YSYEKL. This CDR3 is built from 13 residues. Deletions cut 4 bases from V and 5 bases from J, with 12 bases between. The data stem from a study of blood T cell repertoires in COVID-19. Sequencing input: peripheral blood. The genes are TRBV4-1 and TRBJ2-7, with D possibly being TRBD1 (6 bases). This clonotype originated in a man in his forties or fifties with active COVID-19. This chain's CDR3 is CASSLFTGNEQYF. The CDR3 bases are TGCGCCAGCAGCCTTTTTACAGGGAACGAGCAGTACTTC.